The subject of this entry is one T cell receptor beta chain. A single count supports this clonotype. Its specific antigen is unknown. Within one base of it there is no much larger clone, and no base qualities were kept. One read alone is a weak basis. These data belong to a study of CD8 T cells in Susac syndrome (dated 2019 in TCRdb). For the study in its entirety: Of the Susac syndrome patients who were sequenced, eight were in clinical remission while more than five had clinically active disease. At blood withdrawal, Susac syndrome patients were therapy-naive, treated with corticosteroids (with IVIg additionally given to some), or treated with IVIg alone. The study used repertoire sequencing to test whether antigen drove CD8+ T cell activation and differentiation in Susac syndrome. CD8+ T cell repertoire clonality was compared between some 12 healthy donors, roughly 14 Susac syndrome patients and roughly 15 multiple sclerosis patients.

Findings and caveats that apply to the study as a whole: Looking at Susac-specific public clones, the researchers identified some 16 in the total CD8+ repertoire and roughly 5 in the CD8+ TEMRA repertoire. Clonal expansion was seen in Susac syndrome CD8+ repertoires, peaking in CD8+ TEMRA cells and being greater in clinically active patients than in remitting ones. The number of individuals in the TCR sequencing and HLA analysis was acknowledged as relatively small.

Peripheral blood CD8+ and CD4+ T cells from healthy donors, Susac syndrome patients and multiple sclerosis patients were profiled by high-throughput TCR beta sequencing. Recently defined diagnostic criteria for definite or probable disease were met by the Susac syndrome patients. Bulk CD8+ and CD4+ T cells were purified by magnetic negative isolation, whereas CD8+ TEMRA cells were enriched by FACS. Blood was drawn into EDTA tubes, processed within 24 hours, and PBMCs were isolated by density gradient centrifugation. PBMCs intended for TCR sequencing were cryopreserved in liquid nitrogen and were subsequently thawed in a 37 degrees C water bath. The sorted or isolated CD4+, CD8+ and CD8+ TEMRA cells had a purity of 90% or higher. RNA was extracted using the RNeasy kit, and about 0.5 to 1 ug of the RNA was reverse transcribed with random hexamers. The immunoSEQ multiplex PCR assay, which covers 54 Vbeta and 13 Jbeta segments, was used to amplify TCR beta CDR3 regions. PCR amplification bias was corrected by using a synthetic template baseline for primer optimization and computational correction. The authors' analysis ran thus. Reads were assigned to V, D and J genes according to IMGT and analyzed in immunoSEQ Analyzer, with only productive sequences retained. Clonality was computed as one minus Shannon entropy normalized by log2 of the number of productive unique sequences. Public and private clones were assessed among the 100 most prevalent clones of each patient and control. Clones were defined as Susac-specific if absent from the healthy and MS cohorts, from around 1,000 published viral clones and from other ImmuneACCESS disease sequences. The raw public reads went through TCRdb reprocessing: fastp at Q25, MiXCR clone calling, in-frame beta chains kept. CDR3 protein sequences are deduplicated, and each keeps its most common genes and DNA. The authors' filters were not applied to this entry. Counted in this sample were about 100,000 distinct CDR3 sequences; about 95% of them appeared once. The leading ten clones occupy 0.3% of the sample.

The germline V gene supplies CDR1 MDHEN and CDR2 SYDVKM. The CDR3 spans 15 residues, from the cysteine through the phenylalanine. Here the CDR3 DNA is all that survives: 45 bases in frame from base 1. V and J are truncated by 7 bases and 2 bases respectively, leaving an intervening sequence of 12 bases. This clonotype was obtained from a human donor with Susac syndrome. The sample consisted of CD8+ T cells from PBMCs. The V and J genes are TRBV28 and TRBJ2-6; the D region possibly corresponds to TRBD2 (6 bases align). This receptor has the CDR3 CASNAGLPGANVLTF. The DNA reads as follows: TGTGCCAGCAACGCGGGATTACCTGGGGCCAACGTCCTGACTTTC. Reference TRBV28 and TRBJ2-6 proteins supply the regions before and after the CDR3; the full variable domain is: DVKVTQSSRYLVKRTGEKVFLECVQDMDHENMFWYRQDPGLGLRLIYFSYDVKMKEKGDIPEGYSVSREKKERFSLILESASTNQTSMYLCASNAGLPGANVLTFGAGSRLTVL.